The 17 T cell receptor beta chains below were found in one sample sequenced in a study of T-cell memory formation after mild COVID-19. Each CDR3 protein is one row after TCRdb ran MiXCR on the 5' RACE reads. The table records about 610,000 distinct CDR3 sequences, 15% to 20% of them present only once. Input material: PBMCs or a T cell subset sorted from them (not recorded which). Receptor source: an adult woman who had mild COVID-19 (a few samples of this study predate the infection). Cell type and time point are not known.

This clonotype was picked up a small number of times. The rearrangement uses TRBV12-3 or TRBV12-4 and TRBJ1-2; 7 bases are a match to TRBD1. The CDR3 consists of 15 residues. With 3 bases clipped from V and 8 bases from J, the junction kept 12 bases outside the gene matches. The CDR3 region is CASSLKTGSFKGYTF. In DNA, the CDR3 is TGTGCCAGCAGTTTGAAGACAGGGAGTTTTAAGGGCTACACCTTC.

The chain couples TRBV4-2 to TRBJ2-3, with 9 nucleotides matching TRBD2. V shed 4 bases, J shed 6 bases, and the junction held 20 bases outside the gene matches. CDR3 length: 19 residues. Looked up from germline, CDR1 is LGHNA and CDR2 is YNFKEQ. The CDR3 DNA sequence: TGTGCCAGCAGCCGTCTTACCTACCGGACTAGCGCGGGGGGGGATACGCAGTATTTT. Its protein is CASSRLTYRTSAGGDTQYF.

This chain joins TRBV4-1 and TRBJ2-7, with D possibly being TRBD1 (6 bases). V dropped 0 bases and J dropped 1 base, with 10 bases sitting between them. CDR1 is MGHRA and CDR2 is YSYEKL in the germline V gene. This CDR3 has 15 residues. The CDR3 region has the DNA TGCGCCAGCAGCCAAGATGGGGACAATTCCTACGAGCAGTACTTC. As protein: CASSQDGDNSYEQYF.

This clonotype showed up many times. The chain is built from TRBV5-1 and TRBJ2-1; 8 nucleotides match TRBD1. Germline V CDR1 and CDR2: SGHRS, YFSETQ. Trimming took 4 bases from V and 6 from J; bases not matched to a gene: 9. The CDR3 length is 15 residues. CDR3 sequence reads: CASSMDRDTFNEQFF. CDR3 sequence (DNA): TGCGCCAGCAGCATGGACAGGGACACCTTCAATGAGCAGTTCTTC.

This clonotype was detected only a few times. This chain links TRBV7-3 with TRBJ1-6; 7 bases line up with TRBD1. This CDR3 is built from 15 residues. With 0 bases clipped from V and 7 bases from J, the junction kept 3 bases outside the gene matches. Germline CDR1 reads SGHTA; CDR2 reads FQGTGA. CDR3 bases: TGTGCCAGCAGCTTAACACGGGACAGAAATTCACCCCTCCACTTT. It encodes CASSLTRDRNSPLHF.

To note about this clonotype: The junction and the germline gene differ at one end; a read error may be behind it. The genes are TRBV7-9 and TRBJ1-1, with 9 bases fitting TRBD1. Germline CDR1 SEHNR, CDR2 FQNEAQ (reference sequence). This CDR3 is 14 amino acids long. The CDR3 DNA reads TGTGCCATCAGCCCGGGGACAGGGTATACTGAAGCTTTCTTT. Translating gives CAISPGTGYTEAFF.

CDR3 amino acids: CASSLAAFSYNEQFF. The CDR3 bases are TGTGCCAGCAGCTTAGCGGCTTTCTCCTACAATGAGCAGTTCTTC. This sequence joins TRBV7-3 and TRBJ2-1; D gene ambiguous. Germline CDR1 and CDR2: SGHTA and FQGTGA. V lost 2 bases and J lost 0, with 8 bases in between. The CDR3 contains 15 residues.

V and J are TRBV6-1 and TRBJ2-7, with 7 positions matching TRBD1. V trimming: 6 bases; J trimming: 0 bases; junction bases outside the gene matches: 5. CDR1 and CDR2 from the germline V gene are MNHNS and SASEGT. The CDR3 has 14 amino acids. CDR3: CASRLQGSSYEQYF. The DNA of the CDR3 is TGTGCCAGCAGATTACAGGGGAGCTCCTACGAGCAGTACTTC.

The chain uses TRBV4-1 and TRBJ2-3, with TRBD1 matching over 12 bases. Germline CDR1 MGHRA, CDR2 YSYEKL. The CDR3 covers 18 residues. V was clipped by 2 bases and J by 3 bases; unmatched bases: 9. CDR3: CASSQTPGQGAGTDTQYF. The CDR3 coding sequence is TGCGCCAGCAGCCAAACACCGGGACAGGGGGCTGGTACAGATACGCAGTATTTT.

In its sample, this clonotype was seen a few times. The J gene is TRBJ2-1, the V gene TRBV7-3; 14 bases match TRBD2. CDR3 length equals 14 residues. J lost 13 bases, V lost 0 bases, and 2 bases had no gene match. From germline, CDR1 is SGHTA and CDR2 FQGTGA. CDR3: CASSLTGLAGAQFF. Here the CDR3 DNA reads TGTGCCAGCAGCTTAACGGGACTAGCGGGAGCCCAGTTCTTC.

The rearrangement uses TRBV6-2 or TRBV6-3 and TRBJ1-5; unclear D gene. The V gene's germline CDR1 is MNHEY and CDR2 SVGEGT. Trimming cost V 4 bases and J 7 bases, with 11 bases left between them. This CDR3 is built from 13 residues. Here the CDR3 reads CASSFTREQPQHF. CDR3 nucleotide sequence: TGTGCCAGCAGTTTCACGCGGGAGCAGCCCCAGCATTTT.

The V and J genes are TRBV7-2 and TRBJ2-7; 7 bases match TRBD2. The trim removed 5 bases at V and 4 bases at J, leaving 8 bases unmatched. Germline CDR1 is SGHTA and CDR2 is FQGNSA. The CDR3 extends over 14 amino acids. This CDR3 is CASSPGLELYEQYF. The CDR3 nucleotides are TGTGCCAGCAGCCCCGGACTAGAGCTTTACGAGCAGTACTTC.

This clonotype turned up a few times. This sequence joins TRBV5-1 and TRBJ2-7, with TRBD1 matching over 8 bases. Germline values: CDR1 SGHRS, CDR2 YFSETQ. Losses at the gene ends were 0 bases for V and 3 bases for J; bases not matched to a gene: 5. The CDR3 is 15 amino acids. CDR3 bases: TGCGCCAGCAGCTTGGCCGTGACAGGGGACTACGAGCAGTACTTC. It specifies CASSLAVTGDYEQYF.

This clonotype came up a few times. V gene TRBV5-1 combines with J gene TRBJ1-1, with D possibly matching TRBD1 (5 bases). The CDR3 has 15 residues. The V and J ends lost 0 bases and 3 bases respectively, with 12 bases between them. Germline CDR1 reads SGHRS; CDR2 reads YFSETQ. The CDR3 reads CASSLAGPRDTEAFF. The CDR3 nucleotides read TGCGCCAGCAGCTTGGCGGGGCCCAGAGACACTGAAGCTTTCTTT.

The table lists this clonotype with a few counts. The chain uses TRBV5-1 and TRBJ1-4, with D unclear. Trimming pared 0 bases from V and 4 bases from J, leaving 7 bases between. This CDR3 region has 14 residues. Germline CDR1 is SGHRS and CDR2 is YFSETQ. The DNA for the CDR3 is TGCGCCAGCAGCTTGGAAGGGCGTAATGAAAAACTGTTTTTT. Protein product: CASSLEGRNEKLFF.

In this sample, this clonotype turned up a few times. J is TRBJ2-1 and V is TRBV5-6; TRBD1 matches at 9 bases. The CDR3 runs 15 residues. The V gene's germline CDR1 is SGHDT and CDR2 YYEEEE. V was pared by 0 bases and J by 5 bases, with 3 bases of the junction left unmatched. The CDR3 coding sequence is TGTGCCAGCAGCTTGGGGAGACAGGGGGACAATGAGCAGTTCTTC. This encodes CASSLGRQGDNEQFF.

The genes are TRBV27 and TRBJ2-5; D ambiguous. The V and J ends lost 5 bases and 0 bases respectively, with 4 bases between them. CDR3 length: 12 amino acids. Germline V CDR1 and CDR2: MNHEY, SMNVEV (reference sequence). The CDR3: CASSAHQETQYF. CDR3 in DNA: TGTGCCAGCAGTGCCCACCAAGAGACCCAGTACTTC.